The 26 T cell receptor beta chains below come from one sample, sequenced in a study of T-cell memory formation after mild COVID-19. TCRdb reprocessed the 5' RACE reads via MiXCR and lists one record per CDR3 protein. The table includes about 430,000 distinct CDR3 sequences, 20% to 30% detected once. Input material: PBMCs or a T cell subset sorted from them (not recorded which). These receptors were taken from an adult woman who had mild COVID-19 (a few samples of this study predate the infection). Cell type and time point are not known.

The CDR3 region is CASSESLLDTGELFF. The DNA of the CDR3 is TGTGCCAGCAGCGAATCCCTTTTGGACACCGGGGAGCTGTTTTTT. The rearrangement links TRBV9 to TRBJ2-2; unclear D gene. The germline V gene has CDR1 SGDLS and CDR2 YYNGEE. The CDR3 runs 15 residues. The V and J ends lost 3 bases and 3 bases respectively, with 12 bases between them.

This chain connects TRBV20-1 to TRBJ2-7; TRBD1 aligns across 7 bases. Trimming cost V 0 bases and J 2 bases; bases outside gene matches: 4. CDR3 length: 14 amino acids. Germline V CDR1 and CDR2: DFQATT, SNEGSKA (reference sequence). The CDR3, as DNA: TGCAGTGCTAGAGATTATACAGGGGCCTACGAGCAGTACTTC. Its protein is CSARDYTGAYEQYF.

This clonotype has just a few counts. The chain combines TRBV10-3 with TRBJ2-1, with a weak D call TRBD2 (6 bases). The CDR3 sequence is 15 residues long. The V gene lost 10 bases and the J gene lost 0 bases, with 16 bases spanning the gap. Germline CDR1 reads ENHRY; CDR2 reads SYGVKD. CDR3 in amino acids: CASAAGTDSYNEQFF. The CDR3 bases are TGTGCCAGCGCCGCGGGGACGGACTCCTACAATGAGCAGTTCTTC.

This clonotype has a count of ten or more. The CDR3 DNA reads TGTGCCAGCAGCCTCGGGACGGCGCCCCAGTATTTT. Translating it yields CASSLGTAPQYF. The genes are TRBV6-2 or TRBV6-3 and TRBJ2-3; possibly TRBD1 or TRBD2 for D (5 bases each). The V and J ends lost 6 bases and 12 bases respectively, with 16 bases between them. Germline V CDR1 and CDR2: MNHEY, SVGEGT. This CDR3 region has 12 residues.

This clonotype was observed a few times. The V and J genes are TRBV23-1 and TRBJ2-3; D unresolved. TRBV23-1 is an open reading frame whose function is uncertain. The CDR3 runs 15 residues. V shed 3 bases and J shed 7 bases, with 17 bases lying between them. The CDR3 DNA sequence: TGCGCCAGCAGTCACTCGGTTTATTCGGAGAATACGCAGTATTTT. Translated, it gives CASSHSVYSENTQYF.

The CDR3 loop reads CSAQSVSSGANVLTF. DNA of the CDR3: TGCAGTGCCCAGTCAGTAAGCTCTGGGGCCAACGTCCTGACTTTC. The V call is TRBV20-1, the J call TRBJ2-6; D is uncertain. Germline CDR1 DFQATT, CDR2 SNEGSKA (reference sequence). CDR3 length: 15 residues. V was clipped by 6 bases and J by 0 bases, with 12 bases between them.

This chain uses TRBV20-1 with TRBJ2-5, with D unresolved. The CDR3 length is 13 residues. Germline V CDR1 and CDR2: DFQATT, SNEGSKA (reference sequence). V gave up 1 base and J gave up 2 bases, with 8 bases separating them. The CDR3 reads CSARAAVQETQYF. The CDR3 DNA sequence: TGCAGTGCTAGAGCGGCTGTACAAGAGACCCAGTACTTC.

The V and J genes are TRBV29-1 and TRBJ1-1, with D possibly matching TRBD1 (6 bases). Looked up from germline, CDR1 is SQVTM and CDR2 is ANQGSEA. Between the trimmed V and J ends, which lost 6 bases and 4 bases, there was a span of 12 bases. The CDR3 loop spans 12 amino acids. The CDR3 coding sequence is TGCAGCGTACAGGGAAGAGGCACTGAAGCTTTCTTT. This codes for CSVQGRGTEAFF.

The chain carries TRBV7-9 and TRBJ1-1, with 10 bases fitting TRBD1. The CDR3 sequence is 17 residues long. Germline trimming cut 5 bases from V and 3 bases from J; bases unmatched to any gene: 12. Germline V gene data show CDR1 as SEHNR and CDR2 as FQNEAQ (reference sequence). CDR3 nucleotide sequence: TGTGCCAGCAGCCTCCCCACCTGGACAGGGGGGGACACTGAAGCTTTCTTT. Protein: CASSLPTWTGGDTEAFF.

The genes are TRBV18 and TRBJ2-3; maybe TRBD2 (6 bases). The germline gives CDR1 KGHSH, CDR2 LQKENI. The CDR3 is 15 residues long. Trimming removed 2 bases at V and 2 bases at J, with 11 bases between. CDR3: CASSPTGLHTDTQYF. The CDR3 coding sequence is TGTGCCAGCTCACCAACGGGACTTCACACAGATACGCAGTATTTT.

The chain is built from TRBV3-1 and TRBJ2-2, with D unresolved. Per germline, CDR1 LGHDT and CDR2 YNNKEL (reference sequence). The CDR3 runs to 11 residues. Trimming pared 11 bases from V and 9 bases from J, leaving 13 bases between. The CDR3 loop is CALNLRRELFF. For the CDR3, the DNA is TGTGCCCTCAACCTTCGCAGGGAGCTGTTTTTT. Full variable domain (rest looked up from reference TRBV3-1 and TRBJ2-2): DTAVSQTPKYLVTQMGNDKSIKCEQNLGHDTMYWYKQDSKKFLKIMFSYNNKELIINETVPNRFSPKSPDKAHLNLHINSLELGDSAVYFCALNLRRELFFGEGSRLTVL.

This clonotype was detected only once. This sequence joins TRBV7-9 and TRBJ2-3, with D hard to call. The CDR3 consists of 12 residues. V was trimmed by 8 bases and J by 2 bases, leaving 8 bases between them. Germline values: CDR1 SEHNR, CDR2 FQNEAQ (reference sequence). CDR3: CASLGNTDTQYF. The DNA for the CDR3 is TGTGCCAGCCTAGGAAACACAGATACGCAGTATTTT.

This clonotype has just a few counts. The J gene is TRBJ1-1, the V gene TRBV6-2 or TRBV6-3; tentative D call: TRBD1 (5 bases). The germline V gene encodes CDR1 MNHEY and CDR2 SVGEGT. The CDR3 spans 13 residues. V lost 2 bases, J lost 6 bases, and 10 bases lay in between. CDR3 DNA sequence: TGTGCCAGCAGTTACGGAGGGGTGGCTGAAGCTTTCTTT. This codes for CASSYGGVAEAFF.

This clonotype was counted only a few times. The genes are TRBV2 and TRBJ2-3; TRBD2 matches at 7 bases. This CDR3 region has 14 residues. The trim removed 6 bases at V and 1 base at J, leaving 4 bases unmatched. CDR1 and CDR2 from the germline V gene are SNHLY and FYNNEI. The CDR3 region is CASSWLAGTDTQYF. CDR3 bases: TGTGCCAGCAGCTGGCTAGCGGGCACAGATACGCAGTATTTT. Using reference TRBV2 and TRBJ2-3 for the parts outside the CDR3, the full variable domain is EPEVTQTPSHQVTQMGQEVILRCVPISNHLYFYWYRQILGQKVEFLVSFYNNEISEKSEIFDDQFSVERPDGSNFTLKIRSTKLEDSAMYFCASSWLAGTDTQYFGPGTRLTVL.

CDR3 loop: CASSELGGEETQYF. CDR3 bases: TGTGCCAGCAGTGAACTCGGGGGAGAGGAGACCCAGTACTTC. V is TRBV6-1 and J is TRBJ2-5, with a tentative D call TRBD2 (6 bases). The V gene lost 2 bases and the J gene lost 5 bases, with 12 bases spanning the gap. The CDR3 covers 14 residues. CDR1 is MNHNS, CDR2 SASEGT, per germline.

The V call is TRBV7-2, the J call TRBJ2-3; D perhaps matches TRBD2 (5 bases). Germline CDR1 and CDR2: SGHTA and FQGNSA. V lost 2 bases and J lost 2, with 14 bases in between. The CDR3 length is 16 residues. The CDR3 DNA reads TGTGCCAGCAGCTTATTTCGTAATAGCGTCACAGATACGCAGTATTTT. Residues: CASSLFRNSVTDTQYF.

The chain combines TRBV11-2 with TRBJ2-7; TRBD1 agrees at 8 bases. Germline lookup yields CDR1 SGHAT and CDR2 FQNNGV. The CDR3 has 14 amino acids. V trimming: 0 bases; J trimming: 5 bases; junction bases outside the gene matches: 3. This CDR3 reads CASSLDRTGNEQYF. CDR3 DNA sequence: TGTGCCAGCAGCTTAGACAGGACAGGGAACGAGCAGTACTTC.

There are a few counts of this clonotype. The rearrangement links TRBV5-1 to TRBJ2-1; perhaps D is TRBD1 or TRBD2 (5 bases each). The length of the CDR3 is 14 residues. Deletions cut 5 bases from V and 0 bases from J, with 9 bases between. CDR1 is SGHRS, CDR2 YFSETQ, per germline. The CDR3 nucleotides read TGCGCCAGCAGTGAGGGGAGCTCCTACAATGAGCAGTTCTTC. This translates into CASSEGSSYNEQFF.

This clonotype was picked up a small number of times. CDR3 loop: CAISESLRDSYTF. In DNA form, the CDR3 reads TGTGCCATCAGTGAGTCGCTCAGGGATTCCTACACCTTC. The chain is built from TRBV10-3 and TRBJ1-2; D might be TRBD1 (5 bases). V was clipped by 0 bases and J by 10 bases, with 12 bases between them. The CDR3 runs 13 residues. Germline V lookup: CDR1 ENHRY, CDR2 SYGVKD.

The CDR3 reads CASNGREGSTDTQYF. CDR3 sequence (DNA): TGTGCCAGCAATGGGCGGGAGGGTAGCACAGATACGCAGTATTTT. The chain couples TRBV6-2 or TRBV6-3 to TRBJ2-3, with 9 bases fitting TRBD2. V shed 7 bases, J shed 0 bases, and the junction held 5 bases outside the gene matches. Germline V gene data show CDR1 as MNHEY and CDR2 as SVGEGT. CDR3 size: 15 residues.

This clonotype was detected a few times. V is TRBV6-5 and J is TRBJ1-1; 8 positions match TRBD1. V lost 2 bases and J lost 5; bases outside the gene matches: 7. This CDR3 comprises 15 residues. CDR1 is MNHEY and CDR2 is SVGAGI in the germline V gene. The CDR3 reads CASSYPQGAGTEAFF. CDR3 nucleotide sequence: TGTGCCAGCAGTTACCCGCAGGGGGCCGGGACTGAAGCTTTCTTT.

The rearrangement uses TRBV6-1 and TRBJ1-1; D is undetermined. The CDR3 loop spans 13 amino acids. V lost 1 base, J lost 3 bases, and 6 bases lay in between. CDR1 and CDR2 from the germline V gene are MNHNS and SASEGT. CDR3 residues: CASSEGSDTEAFF. The CDR3 bases are TGTGCCAGCAGTGAAGGGAGCGACACTGAAGCTTTCTTT.

This clonotype has just a few counts. In DNA, the CDR3 is TGTGCCAGCAGCACCCCCGGGGGACAGGGGGAATTGGCCCAGTACTTC. Residues: CASSTPGGQGELAQYF. The rearrangement uses TRBV21-1 and TRBJ2-5; TRBD1, as called in the table, went unchecked against the DNA. TRBV21-1 is marked as a pseudogene. The CDR3 is 16 amino acids.

The chain has TRBV20-1 and TRBJ2-7; 12 bases align to TRBD1. Germline trimming cut 3 bases from V and 2 bases from J; bases unmatched to any gene: 5. The V gene's germline CDR1 is DFQATT and CDR2 SNEGSKA (reference sequence). This CDR3 is built from 15 residues. This chain's CDR3 is CSARGTGGFAYEQYF. In nucleotides, the CDR3 is TGCAGTGCTAGGGGGACAGGGGGCTTTGCCTACGAGCAGTACTTC.

This chain joins TRBV4-3 and TRBJ2-1; D uncertain. The CDR3 totals 15 residues. Germline V CDR1 and CDR2: LGHNA, YSLEER. Trimming took off 3 bases at V and 1 base at J, with 10 bases between the two ends. Written as DNA, the CDR3 is TGCGCCAGCAGCCAGAACTACCTTTCCTACAATGAGCAGTTCTTC. It yields the protein CASSQNYLSYNEQFF.

This clonotype was counted a few times. The rearrangement joins TRBV7-9 to TRBJ2-3; D possibly uses TRBD1 or TRBD2 (5 bases each). The V gene lost 4 bases and the J gene lost 4 bases, with 18 bases spanning the gap. Germline V lookup: CDR1 SEHNR, CDR2 FQNEAQ (reference sequence). CDR3 length equals 16 residues. Written as DNA, the CDR3 is TGTGCCAGCAGCTGGGGCGTTGGGGGAGAAGCAGATACGCAGTATTTT. This translates into CASSWGVGGEADTQYF.